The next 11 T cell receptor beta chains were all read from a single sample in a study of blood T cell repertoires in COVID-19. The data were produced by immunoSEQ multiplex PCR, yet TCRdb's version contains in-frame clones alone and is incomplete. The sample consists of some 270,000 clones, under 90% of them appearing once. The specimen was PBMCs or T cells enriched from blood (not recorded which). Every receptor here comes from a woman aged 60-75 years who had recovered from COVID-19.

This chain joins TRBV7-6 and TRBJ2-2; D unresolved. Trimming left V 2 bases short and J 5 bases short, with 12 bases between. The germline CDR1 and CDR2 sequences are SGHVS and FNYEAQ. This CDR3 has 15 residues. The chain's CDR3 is CASSLSPQPTGELFF. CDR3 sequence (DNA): TGTGCCAGCAGCTTATCTCCACAACCGACCGGGGAGCTGTTTTTT.

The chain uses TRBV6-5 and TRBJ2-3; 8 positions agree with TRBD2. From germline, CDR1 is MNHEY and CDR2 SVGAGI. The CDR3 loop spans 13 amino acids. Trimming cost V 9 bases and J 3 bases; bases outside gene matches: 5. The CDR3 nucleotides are TGTGCCAGTTTCAGCGGGAGTACAGATACGCAGTATTTT. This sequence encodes CASFSGSTDTQYF.

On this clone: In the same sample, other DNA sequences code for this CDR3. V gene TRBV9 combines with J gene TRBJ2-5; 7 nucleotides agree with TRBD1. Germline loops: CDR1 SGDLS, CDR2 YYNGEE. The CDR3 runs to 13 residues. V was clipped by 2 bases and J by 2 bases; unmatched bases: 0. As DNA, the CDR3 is TGTGCCAGCAGCGTGGGACAGCAAGAGACCCAGTACTTC. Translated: CASSVGQQETQYF.

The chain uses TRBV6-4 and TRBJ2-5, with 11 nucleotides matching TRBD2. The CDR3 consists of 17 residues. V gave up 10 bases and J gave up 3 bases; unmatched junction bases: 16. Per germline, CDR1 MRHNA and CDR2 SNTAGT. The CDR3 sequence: CAMVRDLAGGRKETQYF. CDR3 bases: TGTGCCATGGTGAGGGACCTAGCGGGGGGACGAAAAGAGACCCAGTACTTC.

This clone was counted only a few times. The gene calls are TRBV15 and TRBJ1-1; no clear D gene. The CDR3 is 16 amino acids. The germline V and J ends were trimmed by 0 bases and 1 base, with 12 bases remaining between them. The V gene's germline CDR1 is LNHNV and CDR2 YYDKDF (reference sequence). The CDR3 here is CATSRDVGLGNTEAFF. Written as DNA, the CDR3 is TGTGCCACCAGCAGAGATGTCGGACTCGGGAACACTGAAGCTTTCTTT.

CDR3 sequence reads: CASSLTGVDSDTQYF. CDR3 coding DNA: TGCGCCAGCAGCTTGACAGGGGTAGATTCGGATACGCAGTATTTT. The rearrangement uses TRBV5-1 and TRBJ2-3; 7 bases are shared with TRBD1. V lost 1 base, J lost 6 bases, and 8 bases stayed unmatched. Germline lookup yields CDR1 SGHRS and CDR2 YFSETQ. The CDR3 length is 15 residues.

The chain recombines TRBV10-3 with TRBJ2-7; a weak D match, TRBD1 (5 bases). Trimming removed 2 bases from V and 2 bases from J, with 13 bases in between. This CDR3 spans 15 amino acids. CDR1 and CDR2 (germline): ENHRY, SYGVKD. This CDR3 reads CAISEGSSGTYEQYF. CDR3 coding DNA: TGTGCCATCAGTGAGGGGTCCTCAGGGACCTACGAGCAGTACTTC.

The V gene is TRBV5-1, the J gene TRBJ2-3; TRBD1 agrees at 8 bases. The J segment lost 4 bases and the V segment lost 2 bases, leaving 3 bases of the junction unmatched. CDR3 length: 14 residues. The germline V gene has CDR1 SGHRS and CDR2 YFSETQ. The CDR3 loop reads CASSFGQGADTQYF. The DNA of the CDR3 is TGCGCCAGCAGCTTCGGACAGGGAGCAGATACGCAGTATTTT.

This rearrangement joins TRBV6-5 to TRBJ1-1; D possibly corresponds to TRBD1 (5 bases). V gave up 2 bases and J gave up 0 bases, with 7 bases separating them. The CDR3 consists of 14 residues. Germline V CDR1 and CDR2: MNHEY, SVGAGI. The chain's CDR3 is CASSYGGLNTEAFF. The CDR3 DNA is TGTGCCAGCAGTTACGGGGGGTTGAACACTGAAGCTTTCTTT.

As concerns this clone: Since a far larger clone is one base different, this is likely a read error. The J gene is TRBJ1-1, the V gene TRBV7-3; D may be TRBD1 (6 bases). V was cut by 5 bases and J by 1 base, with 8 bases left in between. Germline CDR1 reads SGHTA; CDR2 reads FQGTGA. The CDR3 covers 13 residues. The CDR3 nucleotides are TGTGCCAGCAGCCCACAGGGGAACACTGAAGCTTTCTTT. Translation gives CASSPQGNTEAFF.

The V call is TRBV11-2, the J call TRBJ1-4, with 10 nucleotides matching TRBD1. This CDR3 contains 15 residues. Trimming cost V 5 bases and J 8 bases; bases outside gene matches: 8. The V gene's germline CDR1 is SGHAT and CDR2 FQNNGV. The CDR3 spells CASSGWDRGAEKLFF. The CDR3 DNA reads TGTGCCAGCAGCGGTTGGGACAGGGGCGCGGAAAAACTGTTTTTT.